This is a list of T cell receptor beta chains from one sample in a study of beta chain features in type 1 diabetes. The table came from immunoSEQ multiplex PCR; TCRdb's copy has only in-frame clones and leaves some out. In the table there are nearly 250,000 clones, about 14% of which are singletons. Sequencing was carried out using naive CD4+ T cells from blood. The receptors were sampled from a middle-aged woman in good health. Each CDR3 is given with its conserved first and last residue. D genes are given only for firm matches. The size of a clone is reported for some rows only, either as once, few or many, or as a class for expanded clones.

TRBV6-1	NA	TRBJ2-7	TRBD1	TGTGCCACCCGACCGGGACAGGGGCTCTACGAGCAGTACTTC	CATRPGQGLYEQYF
TRBV4-3	many	TRBJ2-1	NA	TGCGCCAGCAGCCAAGAGGGGCCCCTGCAGCAGTTCTTC	CASSQEGPLQQFF
TRBV7-2	few	TRBJ2-2	TRBD2	TGTGCCAGCAGCTTAAGCGGGGTACAAACCGGGGAGCTGTTTTTT	CASSLSGVQTGELFF
TRBV5-1	few	TRBJ2-5	TRBD2	TGCGCCAGCAGCTTGTCGTCTAGCGGGGGGGGAGAGACCCAGTACTTC	CASSLSSSGGGETQYF
TRBV2	NA	TRBJ1-1	NA	TGTGCCAGCAGTGAAGGGGGGCTGATCACTGAAGCTTTCTTT	CASSEGGLITEAFF
TRBV15	few	TRBJ2-2	NA	TGTGCCACCAGCAGCCTACTAGAAGCCACCGGGGAGCTGTTTTTT	CATSSLLEATGELFF
TRBV7-6	NA	TRBJ2-5	NA	TGTGCCAGCAGCTTAGCTAGGGGCATTCAGACCCAGTACTTC	CASSLARGIQTQYF
TRBV4-3	few	TRBJ2-3	TRBD2	TGCGCCAGCAGCCAAGACCGCGGGGGGGCGGATACGCAGTATTTT	CASSQDRGGADTQYF
TRBV6-5	NA	TRBJ2-7	NA	TGTGCCAGCAGTTATTGGGGCTCCTCCTACGAGCAGTACTTC	CASSYWGSSYEQYF
TRBV5-1	few	TRBJ2-7	NA	TGCGCCAGCAGCCCCTCGGACGGGGTGCCGGGCGAGCAGTACTTC	CASSPSDGVPGEQYF
TRBV7-8	few	TRBJ1-2	TRBD1	TGTGCCAGCAGCCCGACAGGGGGCACTAACTATGGCTACACCTTC	CASSPTGGTNYGYTF
TRBV7-9	NA	TRBJ1-2	NA	TGTGCCAGCAGCTTAGCACAGCCCAACTATGGCTACACCTTC	CASSLAQPNYGYTF
TRBV7-2	few	TRBJ1-5	NA	TGTGCCAGCAGCTTAGTAGTTCTTGGGGCTCAGCCCCAGCATTTT	CASSLVVLGAQPQHF
TRBV9	NA	TRBJ1-5	TRBD1	TGTGCCAGCAGCGGGGGGACAGGGGTTGGCAATCAGCCCCAGCATTTT	CASSGGTGVGNQPQHF
TRBV11-2	NA	TRBJ2-7	TRBD1	TGTGCCAGCAGCTTAGGGGGACAGGTGGGGGAGAAGGCCTACGAGCAGTACTTC	CASSLGGQVGEKAYEQYF
TRBV9	NA	TRBJ2-2	NA	TGTGCCAGCAGCGTAGCCCCTCTCGGCGGGGAGCTGTTTTTT	CASSVAPLGGELFF
TRBV5-6	NA	TRBJ1-6	NA	TGTGCCAGCAGCTTCACGCAGGGTCAAAATTCACCCCTCCACTTT	CASSFTQGQNSPLHF
TRBV5-1	few	TRBJ2-3	TRBD2	TGCGCCAGCAGCTTCACTAGCGGGGGGGCGGCAGATACGCAGTATTTT	CASSFTSGGAADTQYF
TRBV9	NA	TRBJ2-7	NA	TGTGCCAGCAGCGTAGGTGGAGACGGGTTCTACGAGCAGTACTTC	CASSVGGDGFYEQYF
TRBV29-1	few	TRBJ1-1	NA	TGCAGCGTTGATCCTATGAGGAACACTGAAGCTTTCTTT	CSVDPMRNTEAFF
TRBV5-1	few	TRBJ2-3	TRBD2	TGCGCCAGCAGCCGAGGGACTAGCGGGGGTACAGATACGCAGTATTTT	CASSRGTSGGTDTQYF
TRBV7-2	few	TRBJ1-5	TRBD1	TGTGCCAGCAGCTTCACAGGGGTTAGCAATCAGCCCCAGCATTTT	CASSFTGVSNQPQHF
TRBV5-1	NA	TRBJ1-3	TRBD1	TGCGCCAGCAGCTTGGGGGACAGGGCATCTGGAAACACCATATATTTT	CASSLGDRASGNTIYF